These 11 T cell receptor beta chains were all obtained from the same sample, sequenced in a study of blood T cell repertoires in COVID-19. The protocol was immunoSEQ multiplex PCR, while the TCRdb copy is restricted to in-frame clones and leaves out a portion. Of 130,000 to 150,000 clones detected, 75% to 90% appear once; the ten largest clones hold roughly 4.8%. Sequencing was carried out using peripheral blood. All receptors come from a human donor in a cohort sampled during active COVID-19.

This clone was picked up a small number of times. The chain couples TRBV18 to TRBJ1-4; no clear D. The CDR3 is 15 residues long. Trimming shortened V by 2 bases and J by 4 bases, and 11 bases separated the two germline ends. Germline V gene lookup returns CDR1 KGHSH and CDR2 LQKENI. CDR3 sequence (DNA): TGTGCCAGCTCACCATCCTCGGGGAATAATGAAAAACTGTTTTTT. It yields the protein CASSPSSGNNEKLFF.

The chain links TRBV6-2 or TRBV6-3 to TRBJ1-4; D is possibly TRBD1 (5 bases). The CDR3 extends over 20 amino acids. Germline CDR1 and CDR2: MNHEY and SVGEGT. Trimming shortened V by 3 bases and J by 0 bases, and 23 bases separated the two germline ends. The CDR3 sequence is CASSYFGIRGTRATNEKLFF. The CDR3 nucleotides read TGTGCCAGCAGTTATTTTGGGATACGGGGGACTCGCGCAACTAATGAAAAACTGTTTTTT.

The CDR3 bases are TGTGCCAGCGGGAGAGACAGGGCCCGCTCCTATAATTCACCCCTCCACTTT. This sequence encodes CASGRDRARSYNSPLHF. The rearrangement joins TRBV4-2 to TRBJ1-6; TRBD1 agrees at 7 bases. The V segment lost 8 bases and the J segment 0 bases; nucleotides outside the gene matches: 10. The CDR3 spans 17 residues. CDR1 LGHNA and CDR2 YNFKEQ come from the germline V gene.

The chain has TRBV11-3 and TRBJ2-7; 7 positions match TRBD1. The CDR3 is 14 amino acids. The germline gives CDR1 SGHNT, CDR2 YENEEA. The trim removed 5 bases at V and 4 bases at J, leaving 8 bases unmatched. The CDR3 coding sequence is TGTGCCAGCAGCCCCGACAGGGCTCCGTACGAGCAGTACTTC. Encoded protein: CASSPDRAPYEQYF.

The chain links TRBV24-1 to TRBJ2-1, with TRBD2 matching over 10 bases. V dropped 2 bases and J dropped 4; count of bases not matched to a gene: 1. The CDR3 runs 15 residues. CDR1 KGHDR and CDR2 SFDVKD come from the germline V gene. In DNA form, the CDR3 reads TGTGCCACCAGTGATTCTAGCGGGAGTTACAATGAGCAGTTCTTC. It is translated as CATSDSSGSYNEQFF.

The DNA of the CDR3 is TGTGCCAGCAGAAAACTTACAGGGTCCCACACTGAAGCTTTCTTT. This codes for CASRKLTGSHTEAFF. V usage is TRBV6-5 and J usage is TRBJ1-1, with a tentative D call TRBD1 (6 bases). Between the trimmed V and J ends, which lost 6 bases and 3 bases, there was a span of 17 bases. Germline V CDR1 and CDR2: MNHEY, SVGAGI. The length of the CDR3 is 15 residues.

About this clone itself: The sample contains more than one DNA sequence encoding this CDR3. J is TRBJ2-3 and V is TRBV29-1; possibly TRBD2 for D (6 bases). Germline CDR1 SQVTM, CDR2 ANQGSEA. This CDR3 spans 12 amino acids. V shed 7 bases and J shed 1 base, with 9 bases lying between them. CDR3 in amino acids: CSGTGGTDTQYF. The CDR3 DNA is TGCAGCGGGACGGGGGGCACAGATACGCAGTATTTT.

This rearrangement joins TRBV28 to TRBJ1-5; 8 bases agree with TRBD1. Germline CDR1 and CDR2: MDHEN and SYDVKM. V gave up 6 bases and J gave up 3 bases; unmatched junction bases: 16. The CDR3 has 18 amino acids. This chain's CDR3 is CASSPRQGPPLDNQPQHF. The CDR3 bases are TGTGCCAGCAGCCCCAGACAGGGGCCGCCTCTTGACAATCAGCCCCAGCATTTT.

The chain uses TRBV2 and TRBJ2-1; 7 nucleotides match TRBD1. With V trimmed by 7 bases and J by 9 bases, 9 bases remained unmatched. In germline, CDR1 is SNHLY, CDR2 FYNNEI. This CDR3 comprises 13 residues. The CDR3 nucleotides read TGTGCCAGCACCCAAACCGACAGGGCTGAGCAGTTCTTC. Amino acid sequence: CASTQTDRAEQFF.

V is TRBV2 and J is TRBJ2-2; the match to TRBD2 covers 10 bases. The CDR3 has 14 amino acids. After removal of 5 bases from V and 6 bases from J, the junction contained 3 bases not matched to a gene. Per germline, CDR1 SNHLY and CDR2 FYNNEI. The CDR3 DNA reads as TGTGCCAGCAGTACCGGGACTAGCGCCGGGGAGCTGTTTTTT. The encoded protein is CASSTGTSAGELFF.

The CDR3 DNA reads TGCGCCAGCAGCTTGGGCGGGGAATCCAATGGCTACACCTTC. It translates to CASSLGGESNGYTF. This chain connects TRBV5-1 to TRBJ1-2; D is ambiguous. CDR1 is SGHRS and CDR2 is YFSETQ in the germline V gene. With 0 bases removed from V and 6 bases from J, the gap between germline ends came to 12 bases. There are 14 residues in the CDR3.